The 2 T cell receptor beta chains below all came from one sample that was sequenced in a study of blood T cell repertoires in COVID-19. TCRdb's table, derived via immunoSEQ multiplex PCR, lists solely in-frame clones and lacks some. In the table there are some 200,000 clones, approximately 89% of which are singletons. Sequenced sample: peripheral blood. These receptors were collected from a man in his forties with active or convalescent COVID-19.

V gene TRBV5-1 combines with J gene TRBJ2-5; 8 bases fit TRBD2. Germline-derived CDR1 and CDR2 are SGHRS and YFSETQ. CDR3 size: 15 residues. Trimming removed 3 bases from V and 3 bases from J; junction bases left unmatched: 7. The DNA for the CDR3 is TGCGCCAGCAGCTGGGCCGGGGGGGCCGAAGAGACCCAGTACTTC. It yields the protein CASSWAGGAEETQYF.

CDR3 nucleotides: TGCGCCAGCAGCTCGCAAGGTGGACATAATAATTCACCCCTCCACTTT. Translating it yields CASSSQGGHNNSPLHF. This rearrangement joins TRBV5-1 to TRBJ1-6; D possibly corresponds to TRBD1 (5 bases). The CDR3 has 16 amino acids. Trimming took off 3 bases at V and 5 bases at J, with 15 bases between the two ends. Germline CDR1 SGHRS, CDR2 YFSETQ.